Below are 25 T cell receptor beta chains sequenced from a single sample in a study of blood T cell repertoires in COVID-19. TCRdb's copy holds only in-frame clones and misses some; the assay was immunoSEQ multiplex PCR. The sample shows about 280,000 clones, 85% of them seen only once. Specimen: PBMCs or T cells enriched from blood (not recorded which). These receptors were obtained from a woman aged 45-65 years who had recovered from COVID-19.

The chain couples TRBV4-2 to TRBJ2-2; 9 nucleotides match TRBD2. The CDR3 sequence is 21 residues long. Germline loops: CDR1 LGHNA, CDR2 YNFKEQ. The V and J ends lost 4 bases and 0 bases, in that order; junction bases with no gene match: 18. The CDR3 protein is CASSPALGSGRRGPNTGELFF. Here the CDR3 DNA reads TGTGCCAGCAGCCCGGCTTTGGGTAGCGGGAGAAGGGGCCCGAACACCGGGGAGCTGTTTTTT.

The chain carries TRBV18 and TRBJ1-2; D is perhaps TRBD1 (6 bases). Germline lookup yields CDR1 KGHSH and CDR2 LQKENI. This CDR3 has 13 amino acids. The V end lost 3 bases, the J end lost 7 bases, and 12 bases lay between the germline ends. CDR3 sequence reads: CASSPTTGPGYTF. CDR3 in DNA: TGTGCCAGCTCACCCACTACAGGGCCTGGCTACACCTTC.

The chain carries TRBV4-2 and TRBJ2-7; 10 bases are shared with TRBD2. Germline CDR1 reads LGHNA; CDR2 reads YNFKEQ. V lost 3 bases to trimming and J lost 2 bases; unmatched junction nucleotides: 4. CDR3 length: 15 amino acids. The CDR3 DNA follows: TGTGCCAGCAGCCAGGAACTAGCGGGAACCTACGAGCAGTACTTC. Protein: CASSQELAGTYEQYF.

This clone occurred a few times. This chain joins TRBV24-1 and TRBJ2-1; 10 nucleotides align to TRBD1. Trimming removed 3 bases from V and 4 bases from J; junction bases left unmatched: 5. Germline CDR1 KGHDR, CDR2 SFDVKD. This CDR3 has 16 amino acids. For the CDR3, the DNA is TGTGCCACCAGTGATCAGCGGACAGGGGGTTACAATGAGCAGTTCTTC. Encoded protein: CATSDQRTGGYNEQFF.

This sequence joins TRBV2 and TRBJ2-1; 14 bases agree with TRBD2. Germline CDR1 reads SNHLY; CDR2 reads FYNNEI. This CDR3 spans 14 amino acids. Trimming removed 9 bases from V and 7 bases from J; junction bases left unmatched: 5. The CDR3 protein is CARRLAGGGNEQFF. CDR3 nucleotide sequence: TGTGCCAGAAGACTAGCGGGAGGGGGAAATGAGCAGTTCTTC.

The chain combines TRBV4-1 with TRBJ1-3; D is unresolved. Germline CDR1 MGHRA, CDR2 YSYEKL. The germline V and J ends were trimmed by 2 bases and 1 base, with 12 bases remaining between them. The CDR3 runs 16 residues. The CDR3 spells CASSQSTAGSGNTIYF. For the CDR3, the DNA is TGCGCCAGCAGCCAATCGACCGCGGGGTCTGGAAACACCATATATTTT.

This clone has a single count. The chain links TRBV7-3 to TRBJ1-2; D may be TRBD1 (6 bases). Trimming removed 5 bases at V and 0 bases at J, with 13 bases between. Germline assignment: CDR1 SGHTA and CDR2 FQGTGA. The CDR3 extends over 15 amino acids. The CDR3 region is CASSPQGTANYGYTF. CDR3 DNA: TGTGCCAGCAGCCCGCAGGGGACGGCTAACTATGGCTACACCTTC.

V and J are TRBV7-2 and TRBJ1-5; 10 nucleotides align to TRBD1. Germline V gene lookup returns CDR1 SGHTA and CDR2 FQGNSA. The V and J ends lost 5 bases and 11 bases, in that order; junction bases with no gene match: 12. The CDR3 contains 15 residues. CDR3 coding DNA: TGTGCCAGCAGCAAAACCGGGACAGGGGCGTCGGCCCAGCATTTT. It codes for CASSKTGTGASAQHF.

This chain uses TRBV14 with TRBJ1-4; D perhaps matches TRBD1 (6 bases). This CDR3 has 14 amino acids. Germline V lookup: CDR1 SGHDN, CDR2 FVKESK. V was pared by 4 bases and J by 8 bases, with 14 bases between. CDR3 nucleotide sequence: TGTGCCAGCAGCCCTTCAGGGGTAATCGAAAAACTGTTTTTT. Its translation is CASSPSGVIEKLFF.

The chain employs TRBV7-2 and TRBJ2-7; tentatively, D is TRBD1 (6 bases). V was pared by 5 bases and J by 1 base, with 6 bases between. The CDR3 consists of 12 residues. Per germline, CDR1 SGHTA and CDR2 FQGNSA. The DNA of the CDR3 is TGTGCCAGCAGCGGACAGTCCTACGAGCAGTACTTC. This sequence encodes CASSGQSYEQYF.

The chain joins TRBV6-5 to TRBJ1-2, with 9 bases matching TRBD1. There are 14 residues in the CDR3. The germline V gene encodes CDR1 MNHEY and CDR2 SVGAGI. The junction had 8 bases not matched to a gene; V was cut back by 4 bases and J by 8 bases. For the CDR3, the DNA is TGTGCCAGCAGTTCTAACAGGGGGCTCGAAGGCTACACCTTC. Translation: CASSSNRGLEGYTF.

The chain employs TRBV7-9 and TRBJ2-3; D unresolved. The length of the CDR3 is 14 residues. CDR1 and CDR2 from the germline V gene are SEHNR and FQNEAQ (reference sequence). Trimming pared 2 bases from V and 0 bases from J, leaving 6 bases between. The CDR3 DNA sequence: TGTGCCAGCAGCTTATTAGTCAGCACAGATACGCAGTATTTT. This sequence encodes CASSLLVSTDTQYF.

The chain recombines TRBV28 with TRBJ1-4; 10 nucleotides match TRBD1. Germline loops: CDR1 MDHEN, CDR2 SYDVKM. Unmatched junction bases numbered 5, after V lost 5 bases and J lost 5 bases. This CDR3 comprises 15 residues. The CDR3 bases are TGTGCCAGCAGTACTCCGGGACAGGGGAATGAAAAACTGTTTTTT. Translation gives CASSTPGQGNEKLFF.

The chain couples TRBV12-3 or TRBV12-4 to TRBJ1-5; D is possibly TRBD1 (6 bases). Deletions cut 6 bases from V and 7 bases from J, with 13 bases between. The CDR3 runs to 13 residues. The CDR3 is CASSRTESQPQHF. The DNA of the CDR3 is TGTGCCAGCAGCCGGACAGAGAGCCAGCCCCAGCATTTT.

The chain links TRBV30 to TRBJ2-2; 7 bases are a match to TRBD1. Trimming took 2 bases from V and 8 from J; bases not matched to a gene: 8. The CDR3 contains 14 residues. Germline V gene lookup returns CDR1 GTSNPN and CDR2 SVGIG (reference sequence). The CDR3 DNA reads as TGTGCCTGGAGTTCGAACAGGGGTGGTGGGGAGCTGTTTTTT. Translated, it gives CAWSSNRGGGELFF.

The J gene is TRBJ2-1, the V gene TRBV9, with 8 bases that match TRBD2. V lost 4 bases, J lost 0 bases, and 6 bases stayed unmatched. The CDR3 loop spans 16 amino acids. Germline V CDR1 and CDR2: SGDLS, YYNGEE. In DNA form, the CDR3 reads TGTGCCAGCAGCCGGGGGGGACACGGCTCCTACAATGAGCAGTTCTTC. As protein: CASSRGGHGSYNEQFF. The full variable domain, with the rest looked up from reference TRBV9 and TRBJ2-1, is DSGVTQTPKHLITATGQRVTLRCSPRSGDLSVYWYQQSLDQGLQFLIQYYNGEERAKGNILERFSAQQFPDLHSELNLSSLELGDSALYFCASSRGGHGSYNEQFFGPGTRLTVL.

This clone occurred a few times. In DNA, the CDR3 is TGTGCCAGCAACTTTTACCCCCCCAGGGGCGGCACTGAAGCTTTCTTT. This encodes CASNFYPPRGGTEAFF. The V and J genes are TRBV27 and TRBJ1-1, with a tentative D call TRBD1 (6 bases). Germline loops: CDR1 MNHEY, CDR2 SMNVEV (reference sequence). V shed 7 bases and J shed 4 bases, with 22 bases lying between them. The CDR3 runs to 16 residues.

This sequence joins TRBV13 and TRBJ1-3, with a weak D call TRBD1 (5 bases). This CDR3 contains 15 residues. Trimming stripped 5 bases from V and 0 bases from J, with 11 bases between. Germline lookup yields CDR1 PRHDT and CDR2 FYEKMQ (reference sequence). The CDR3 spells CASSPRQSSGNTIYF. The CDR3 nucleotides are TGTGCCAGCAGCCCCCGACAGAGCTCTGGAAACACCATATATTTT. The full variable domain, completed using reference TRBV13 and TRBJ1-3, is AAGVIQSPRHLIKEKRETATLKCYPIPRHDTVYWYQQGPGQDPQFLISFYEKMQSDKGSIPDRFSAQQFSDYHSELNMSSLELGDSALYFCASSPRQSSGNTIYFGEGSWLTVV.

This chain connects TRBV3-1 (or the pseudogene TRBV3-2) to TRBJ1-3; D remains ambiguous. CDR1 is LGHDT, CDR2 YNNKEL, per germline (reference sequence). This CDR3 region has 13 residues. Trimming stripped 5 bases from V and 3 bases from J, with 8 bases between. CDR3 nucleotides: TGTGCCAGCAGCTCCGTCCTTGGAAACACCATATATTTT. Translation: CASSSVLGNTIYF.

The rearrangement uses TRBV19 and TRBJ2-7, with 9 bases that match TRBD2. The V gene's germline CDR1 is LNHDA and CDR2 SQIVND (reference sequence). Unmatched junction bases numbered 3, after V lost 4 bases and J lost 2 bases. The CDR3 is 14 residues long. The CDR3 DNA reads TGTGCCAGTAGTAAGACTAGCGGACCCTACGAGCAGTACTTC. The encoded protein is CASSKTSGPYEQYF.

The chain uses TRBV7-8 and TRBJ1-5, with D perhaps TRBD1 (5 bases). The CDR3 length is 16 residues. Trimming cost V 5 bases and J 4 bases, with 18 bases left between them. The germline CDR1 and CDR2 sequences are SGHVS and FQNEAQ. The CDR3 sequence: CASSPSGGVVNQPQHF. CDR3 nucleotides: TGTGCCAGCAGCCCATCGGGGGGGGTGGTGAATCAGCCCCAGCATTTT.

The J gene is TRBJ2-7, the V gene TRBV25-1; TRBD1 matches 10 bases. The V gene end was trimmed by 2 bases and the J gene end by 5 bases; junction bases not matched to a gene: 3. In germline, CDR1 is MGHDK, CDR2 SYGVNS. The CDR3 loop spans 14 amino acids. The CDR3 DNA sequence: TGTGCCAGCAGTGAAATGACAGGGGGCGACGAGCAGTACTTC. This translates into CASSEMTGGDEQYF.

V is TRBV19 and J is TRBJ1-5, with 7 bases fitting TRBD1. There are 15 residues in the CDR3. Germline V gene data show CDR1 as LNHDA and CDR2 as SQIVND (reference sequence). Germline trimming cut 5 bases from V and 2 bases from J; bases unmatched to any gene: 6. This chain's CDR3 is CASSLRQGGNQPQHF. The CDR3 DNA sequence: TGTGCCAGTAGTTTGAGACAGGGTGGCAATCAGCCCCAGCATTTT.

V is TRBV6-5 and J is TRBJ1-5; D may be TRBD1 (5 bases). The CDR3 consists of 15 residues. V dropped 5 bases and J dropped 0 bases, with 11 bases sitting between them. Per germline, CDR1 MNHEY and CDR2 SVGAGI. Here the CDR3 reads CASSPRQISNQPQHF. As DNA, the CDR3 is TGTGCCAGCAGTCCCAGACAGATTAGCAATCAGCCCCAGCATTTT.

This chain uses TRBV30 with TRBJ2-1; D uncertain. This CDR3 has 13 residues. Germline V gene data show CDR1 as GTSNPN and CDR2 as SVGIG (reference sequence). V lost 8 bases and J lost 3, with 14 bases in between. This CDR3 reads CARRSLFYNEQFF. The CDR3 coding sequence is TGTGCCCGTAGGAGCCTTTTCTACAATGAGCAGTTCTTC.